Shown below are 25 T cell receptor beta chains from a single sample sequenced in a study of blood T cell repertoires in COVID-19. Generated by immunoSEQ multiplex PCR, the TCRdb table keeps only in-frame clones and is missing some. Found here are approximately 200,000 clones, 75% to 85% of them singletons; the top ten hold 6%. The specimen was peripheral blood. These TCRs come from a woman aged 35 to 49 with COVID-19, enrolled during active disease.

The CDR3 DNA sequence: TGTGCCTGGAGTGTGATGAGTGTTCGCAATCAGCCCCAGCATTTT. Its protein product is CAWSVMSVRNQPQHF. This sequence joins TRBV30 and TRBJ1-5; D is ambiguous. V lost 0 bases to trimming and J lost 2 bases, with 11 bases between them. The V gene's germline CDR1 is GTSNPN and CDR2 SVGIG (reference sequence). The CDR3 extends over 15 amino acids.

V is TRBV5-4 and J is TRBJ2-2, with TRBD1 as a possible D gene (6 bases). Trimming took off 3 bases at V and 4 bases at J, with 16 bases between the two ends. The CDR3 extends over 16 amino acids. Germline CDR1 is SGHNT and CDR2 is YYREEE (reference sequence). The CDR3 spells CASSSPRQGSTGELFF. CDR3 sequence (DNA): TGTGCCAGCAGCTCCCCTCGGCAGGGGAGCACCGGGGAGCTGTTTTTT.

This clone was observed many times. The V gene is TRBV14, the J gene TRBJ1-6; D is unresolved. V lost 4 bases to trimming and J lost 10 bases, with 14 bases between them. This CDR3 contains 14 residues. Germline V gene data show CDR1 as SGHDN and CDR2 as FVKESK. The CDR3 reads CASSRGGWRSPLHF. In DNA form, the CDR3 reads TGTGCCAGCAGCCGGGGAGGGTGGCGGTCACCCCTCCACTTT. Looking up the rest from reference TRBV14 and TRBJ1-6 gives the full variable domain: EAGVTQFPSHSVIEKGQTVTLRCDPISGHDNLYWYRRVMGKEIKFLLHFVKESKQDESGMPNNRFLAERTGGTYSTLKVQPAELEDSGVYFCASSRGGWRSPLHFGNGTRLTVT.

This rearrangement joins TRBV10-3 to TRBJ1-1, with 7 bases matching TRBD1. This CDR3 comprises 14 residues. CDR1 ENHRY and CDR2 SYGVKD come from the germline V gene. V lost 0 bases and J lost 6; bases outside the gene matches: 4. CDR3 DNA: TGTGCCATCAGTGAGTCGAACAGGGGAGCTGAAGCTTTCTTT. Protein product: CAISESNRGAEAFF.

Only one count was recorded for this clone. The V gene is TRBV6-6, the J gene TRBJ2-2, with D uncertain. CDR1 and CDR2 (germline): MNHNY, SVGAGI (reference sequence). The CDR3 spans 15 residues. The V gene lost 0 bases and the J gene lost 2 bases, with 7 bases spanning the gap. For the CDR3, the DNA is TGTGCCAGCAGTTACTCGAACAGCAACACCGGGGAGCTGTTTTTT. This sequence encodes CASSYSNSNTGELFF.

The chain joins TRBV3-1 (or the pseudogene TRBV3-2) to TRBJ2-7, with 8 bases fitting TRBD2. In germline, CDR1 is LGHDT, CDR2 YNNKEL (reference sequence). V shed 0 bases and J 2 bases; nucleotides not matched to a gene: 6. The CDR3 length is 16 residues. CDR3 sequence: CASSQDRGSGTYEQYF. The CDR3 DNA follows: TGTGCCAGCAGCCAAGACAGGGGTAGCGGGACCTACGAGCAGTACTTC.

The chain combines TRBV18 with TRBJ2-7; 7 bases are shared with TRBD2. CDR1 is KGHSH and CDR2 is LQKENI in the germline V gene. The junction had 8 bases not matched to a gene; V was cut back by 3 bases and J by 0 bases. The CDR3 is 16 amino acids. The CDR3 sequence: CASSPGLSGLSYEQYF. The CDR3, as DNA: TGTGCCAGCTCACCGGGGCTTAGCGGGCTCTCCTACGAGCAGTACTTC.

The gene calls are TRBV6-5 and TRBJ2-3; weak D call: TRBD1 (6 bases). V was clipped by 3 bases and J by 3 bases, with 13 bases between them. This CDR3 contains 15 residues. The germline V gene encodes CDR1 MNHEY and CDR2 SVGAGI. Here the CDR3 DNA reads TGTGCCAGCAGTTATGCAGGGGCGCGAACAGATACGCAGTATTTT. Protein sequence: CASSYAGARTDTQYF.

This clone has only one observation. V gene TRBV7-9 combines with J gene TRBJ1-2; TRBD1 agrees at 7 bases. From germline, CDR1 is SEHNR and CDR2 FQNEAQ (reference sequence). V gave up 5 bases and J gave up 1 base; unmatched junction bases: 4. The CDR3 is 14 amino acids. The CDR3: CASSTDRVNYGYTF. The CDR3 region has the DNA TGTGCCAGCAGCACCGACAGGGTTAACTATGGCTACACCTTC. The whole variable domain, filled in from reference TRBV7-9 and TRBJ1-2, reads DTGVSQNPRHKITKRGQNVTFRCDPISEHNRLYWYRQTLGQGPEFLTYFQNEAQLEKSRLLSDRFSAERPKGSFSTLEIQRTEQGDSAMYLCASSTDRVNYGYTFGSGTRLTVV.

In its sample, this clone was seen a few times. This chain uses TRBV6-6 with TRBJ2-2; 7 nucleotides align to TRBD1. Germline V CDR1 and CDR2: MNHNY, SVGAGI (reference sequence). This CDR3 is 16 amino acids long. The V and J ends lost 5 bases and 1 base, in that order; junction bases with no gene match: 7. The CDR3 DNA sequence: TGTGCCAGCAGTACGCTCGGGACAGAGAACACCGGGGAGCTGTTTTTT. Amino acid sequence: CASSTLGTENTGELFF.

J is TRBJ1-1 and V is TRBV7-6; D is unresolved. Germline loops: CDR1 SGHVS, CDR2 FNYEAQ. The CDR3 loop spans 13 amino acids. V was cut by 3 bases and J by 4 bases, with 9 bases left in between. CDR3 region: CASSFGTLTEAFF. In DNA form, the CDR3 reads TGTGCCAGCAGCTTTGGCACCCTCACTGAAGCTTTCTTT.

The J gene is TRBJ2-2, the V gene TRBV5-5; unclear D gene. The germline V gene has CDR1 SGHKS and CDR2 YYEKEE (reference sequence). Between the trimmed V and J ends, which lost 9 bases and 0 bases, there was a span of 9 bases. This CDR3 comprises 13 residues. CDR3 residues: CATEVTNTGELFF. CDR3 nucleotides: TGTGCCACCGAGGTGACGAACACCGGGGAGCTGTTTTTT.

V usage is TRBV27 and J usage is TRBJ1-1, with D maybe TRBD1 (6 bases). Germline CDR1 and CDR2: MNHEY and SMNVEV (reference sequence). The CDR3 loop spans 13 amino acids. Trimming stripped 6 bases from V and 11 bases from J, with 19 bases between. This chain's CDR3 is CASRQNRVSGAFF. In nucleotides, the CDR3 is TGTGCCAGCAGACAAAACAGGGTGTCGGGGGCTTTCTTT.

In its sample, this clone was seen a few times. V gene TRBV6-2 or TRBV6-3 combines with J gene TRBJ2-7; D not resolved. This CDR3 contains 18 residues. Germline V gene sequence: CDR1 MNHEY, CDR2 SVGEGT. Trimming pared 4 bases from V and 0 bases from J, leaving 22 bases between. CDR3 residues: CASSSHLGETARSYEQYF. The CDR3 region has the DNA TGTGCCAGCAGTTCTCATTTGGGCGAGACCGCGCGCTCCTACGAGCAGTACTTC.

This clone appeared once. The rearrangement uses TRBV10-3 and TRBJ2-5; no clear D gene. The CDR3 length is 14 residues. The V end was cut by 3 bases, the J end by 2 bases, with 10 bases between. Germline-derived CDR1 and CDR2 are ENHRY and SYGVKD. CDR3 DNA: TGTGCCATCAGTGACTGGAGCAGACAAGAGACCCAGTACTTC. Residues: CAISDWSRQETQYF.

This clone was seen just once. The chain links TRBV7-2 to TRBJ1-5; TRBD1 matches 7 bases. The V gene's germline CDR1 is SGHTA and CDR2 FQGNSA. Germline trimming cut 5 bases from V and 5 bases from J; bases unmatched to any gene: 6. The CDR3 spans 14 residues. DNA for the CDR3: TGTGCCAGCAGCCTATACAGGGGAGATCAGCCCCAGCATTTT. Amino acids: CASSLYRGDQPQHF.

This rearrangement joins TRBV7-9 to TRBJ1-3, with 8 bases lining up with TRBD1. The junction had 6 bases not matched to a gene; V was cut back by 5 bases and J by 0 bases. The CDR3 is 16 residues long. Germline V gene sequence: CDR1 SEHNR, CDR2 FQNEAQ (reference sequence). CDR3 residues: CASSPPGGTSGNTIYF. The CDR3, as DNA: TGTGCCAGCAGCCCGCCAGGGGGCACCTCTGGAAACACCATATATTTT.

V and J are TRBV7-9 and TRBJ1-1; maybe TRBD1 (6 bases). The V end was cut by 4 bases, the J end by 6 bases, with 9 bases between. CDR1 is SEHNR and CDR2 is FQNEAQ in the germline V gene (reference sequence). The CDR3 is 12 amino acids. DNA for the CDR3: TGTGCCAGCAGCTCCCAGGGGTCTGAAGCTTTCTTT. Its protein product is CASSSQGSEAFF. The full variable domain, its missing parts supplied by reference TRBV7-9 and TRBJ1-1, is DTGVSQNPRHKITKRGQNVTFRCDPISEHNRLYWYRQTLGQGPEFLTYFQNEAQLEKSRLLSDRFSAERPKGSFSTLEIQRTEQGDSAMYLCASSSQGSEAFFGQGTRLTVV.

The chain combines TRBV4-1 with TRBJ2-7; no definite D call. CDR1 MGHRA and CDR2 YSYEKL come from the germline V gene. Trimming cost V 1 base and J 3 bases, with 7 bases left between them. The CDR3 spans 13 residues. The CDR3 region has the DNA TGCGCCAGCAGCCAAGTCGTAAACTACGAGCAGTACTTC. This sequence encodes CASSQVVNYEQYF.

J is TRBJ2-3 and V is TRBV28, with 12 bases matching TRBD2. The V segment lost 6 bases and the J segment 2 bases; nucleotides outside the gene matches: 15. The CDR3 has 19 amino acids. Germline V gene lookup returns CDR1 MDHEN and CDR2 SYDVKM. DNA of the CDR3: TGTGCCAGCAGCAGCCCACGACTAGCGGGGGTGGGGATCACAGATACGCAGTATTTT. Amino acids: CASSSPRLAGVGITDTQYF.

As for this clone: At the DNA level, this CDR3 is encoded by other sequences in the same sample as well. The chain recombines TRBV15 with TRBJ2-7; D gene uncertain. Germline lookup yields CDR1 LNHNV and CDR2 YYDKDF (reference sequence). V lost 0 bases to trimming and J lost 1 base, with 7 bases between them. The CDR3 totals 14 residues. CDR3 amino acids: CATSRDPGSYEQYF. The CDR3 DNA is TGTGCCACCAGCAGAGATCCAGGTTCCTACGAGCAGTACTTC.

The CDR3 region has the DNA TGTGCCAGCAGGTACGGGTCCCCCGAGCAGTACTTC. This sequence encodes CASRYGSPEQYF. The chain employs TRBV2 and TRBJ2-7; D gene uncertain. V was cut by 6 bases and J by 6 bases, with 12 bases left in between. The CDR3 consists of 12 residues. Germline V lookup: CDR1 SNHLY, CDR2 FYNNEI.

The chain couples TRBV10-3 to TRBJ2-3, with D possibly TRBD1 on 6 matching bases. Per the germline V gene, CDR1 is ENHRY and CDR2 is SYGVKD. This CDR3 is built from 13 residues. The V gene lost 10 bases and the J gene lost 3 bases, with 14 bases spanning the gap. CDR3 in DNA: TGTGCCACCTGGAACAGGGAGACAGATACGCAGTATTTT. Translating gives CATWNRETDTQYF.

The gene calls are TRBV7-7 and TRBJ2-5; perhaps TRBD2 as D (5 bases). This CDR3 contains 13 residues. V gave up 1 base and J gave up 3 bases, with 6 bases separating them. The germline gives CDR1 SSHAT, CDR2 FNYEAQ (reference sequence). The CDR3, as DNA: TGTGCCAGCAGCTTAGTGACTAAAGAGACCCAGTACTTC. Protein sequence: CASSLVTKETQYF. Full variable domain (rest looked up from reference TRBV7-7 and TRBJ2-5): GAGVSQSPRYKVTKRGQDVTLRCDPISSHATLYWYQQALGQGPEFLTYFNYEAQPDKSGLPSDRFSAERPEGSISTLTIQRTEQRDSAMYRCASSLVTKETQYFGPGTRLLVL.

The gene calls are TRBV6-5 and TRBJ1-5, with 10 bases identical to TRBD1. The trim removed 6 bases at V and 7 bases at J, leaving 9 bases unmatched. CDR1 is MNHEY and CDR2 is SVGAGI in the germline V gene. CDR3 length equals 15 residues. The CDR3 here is CASSRDRGGRQPQHF. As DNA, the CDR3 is TGTGCCAGCAGCCGGGACAGGGGAGGACGCCAGCCCCAGCATTTT.